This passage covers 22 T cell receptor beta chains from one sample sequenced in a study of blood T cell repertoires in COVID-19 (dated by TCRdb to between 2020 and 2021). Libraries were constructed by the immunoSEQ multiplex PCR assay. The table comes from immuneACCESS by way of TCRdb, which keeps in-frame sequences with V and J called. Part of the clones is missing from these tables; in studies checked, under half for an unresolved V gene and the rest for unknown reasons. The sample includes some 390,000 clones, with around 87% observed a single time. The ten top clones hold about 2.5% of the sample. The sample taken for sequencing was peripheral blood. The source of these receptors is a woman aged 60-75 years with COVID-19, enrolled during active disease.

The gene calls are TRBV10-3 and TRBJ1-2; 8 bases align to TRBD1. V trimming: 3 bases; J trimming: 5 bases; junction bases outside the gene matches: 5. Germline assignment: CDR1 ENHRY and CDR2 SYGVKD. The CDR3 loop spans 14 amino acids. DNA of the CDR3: TGTGCCATCAGTGATCCCACAGGGGGGTATGGCTACACCTTC. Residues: CAISDPTGGYGYTF.

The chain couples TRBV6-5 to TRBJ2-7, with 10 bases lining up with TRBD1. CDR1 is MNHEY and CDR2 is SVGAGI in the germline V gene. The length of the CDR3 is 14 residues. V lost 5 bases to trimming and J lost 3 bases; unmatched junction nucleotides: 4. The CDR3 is CASSTDRGLYEQYF. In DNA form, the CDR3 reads TGTGCCAGCAGTACTGACAGGGGGCTCTACGAGCAGTACTTC.

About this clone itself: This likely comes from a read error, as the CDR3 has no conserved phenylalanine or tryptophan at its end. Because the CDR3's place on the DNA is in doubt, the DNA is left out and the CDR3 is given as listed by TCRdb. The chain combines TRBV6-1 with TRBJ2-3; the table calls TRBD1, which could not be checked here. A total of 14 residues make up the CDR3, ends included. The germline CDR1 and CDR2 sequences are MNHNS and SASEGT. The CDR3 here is CASSEDDRAVAVLI.

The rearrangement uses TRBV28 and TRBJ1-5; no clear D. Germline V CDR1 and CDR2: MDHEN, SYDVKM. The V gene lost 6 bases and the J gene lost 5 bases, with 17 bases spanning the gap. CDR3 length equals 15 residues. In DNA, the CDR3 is TGTGCCAGCAGCCGGATAGTGAGAGGCCATCAGCCCCAGCATTTT. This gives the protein CASSRIVRGHQPQHF.

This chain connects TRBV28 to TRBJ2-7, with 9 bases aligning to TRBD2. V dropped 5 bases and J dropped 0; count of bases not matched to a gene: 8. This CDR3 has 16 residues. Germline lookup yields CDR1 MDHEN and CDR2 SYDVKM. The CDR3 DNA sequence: TGTGCCAGCAGTCCTATCCAGCGGGGGGCCTCCTACGAGCAGTACTTC. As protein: CASSPIQRGASYEQYF.

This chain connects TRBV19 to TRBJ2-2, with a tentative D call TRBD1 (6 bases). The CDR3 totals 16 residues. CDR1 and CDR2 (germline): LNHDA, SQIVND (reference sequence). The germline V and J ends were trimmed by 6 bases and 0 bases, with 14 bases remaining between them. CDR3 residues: CASRDRTIANTGELFF. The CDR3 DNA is TGTGCCAGTAGGGACAGAACTATTGCGAACACCGGGGAGCTGTTTTTT. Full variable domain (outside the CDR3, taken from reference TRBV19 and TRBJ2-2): DGGITQSPKYLFRKEGQNVTLSCEQNLNHDAMYWYRQDPGQGLRLIYYSQIVNDFQKGDIAEGYSVSREKKESFPLTVTSAQKNPTAFYLCASRDRTIANTGELFFGEGSRLTVL.

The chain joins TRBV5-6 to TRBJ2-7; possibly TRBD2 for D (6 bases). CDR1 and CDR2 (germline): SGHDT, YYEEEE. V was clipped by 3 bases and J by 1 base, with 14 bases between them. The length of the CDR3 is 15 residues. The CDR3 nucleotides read TGTGCCAGCAGCTGGTGGGAGGCGAGATCCTACGAGCAGTACTTC. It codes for CASSWWEARSYEQYF.

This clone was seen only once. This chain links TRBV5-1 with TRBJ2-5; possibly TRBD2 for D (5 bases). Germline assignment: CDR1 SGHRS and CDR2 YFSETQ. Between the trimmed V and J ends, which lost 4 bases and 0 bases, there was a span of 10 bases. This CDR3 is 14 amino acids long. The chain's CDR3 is CASSPAGNQETQYF. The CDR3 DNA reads TGCGCCAGCAGCCCGGCGGGTAACCAAGAGACCCAGTACTTC.

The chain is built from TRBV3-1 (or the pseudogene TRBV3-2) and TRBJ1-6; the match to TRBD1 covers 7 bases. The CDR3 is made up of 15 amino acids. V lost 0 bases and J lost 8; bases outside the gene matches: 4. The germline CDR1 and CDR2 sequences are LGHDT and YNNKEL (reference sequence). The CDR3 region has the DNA TGTGCCAGCAGCCAAGAGACAGGGCCCTATTCACCCCTCCACTTT. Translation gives CASSQETGPYSPLHF.

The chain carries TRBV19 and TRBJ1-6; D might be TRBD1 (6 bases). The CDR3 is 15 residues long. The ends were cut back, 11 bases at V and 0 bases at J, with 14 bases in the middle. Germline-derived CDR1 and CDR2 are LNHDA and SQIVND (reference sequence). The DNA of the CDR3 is TGTGCCGCGGGGGGGCACAGCTCCTATAATTCACCCCTCCACTTT. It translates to CAAGGHSSYNSPLHF.

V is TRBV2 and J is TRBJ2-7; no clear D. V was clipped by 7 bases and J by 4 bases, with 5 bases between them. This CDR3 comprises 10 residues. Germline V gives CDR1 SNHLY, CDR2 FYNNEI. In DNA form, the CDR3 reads TGTGCCAGCACACAGTACGAGCAGTACTTC. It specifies CASTQYEQYF.

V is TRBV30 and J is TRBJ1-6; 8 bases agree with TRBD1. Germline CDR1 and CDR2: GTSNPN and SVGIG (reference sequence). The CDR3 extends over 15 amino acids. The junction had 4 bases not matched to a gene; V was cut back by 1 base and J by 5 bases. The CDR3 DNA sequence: TGTGCCTGGAGTGGGACAGGGCTCGATAATTCACCCCTCCACTTT. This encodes CAWSGTGLDNSPLHF.

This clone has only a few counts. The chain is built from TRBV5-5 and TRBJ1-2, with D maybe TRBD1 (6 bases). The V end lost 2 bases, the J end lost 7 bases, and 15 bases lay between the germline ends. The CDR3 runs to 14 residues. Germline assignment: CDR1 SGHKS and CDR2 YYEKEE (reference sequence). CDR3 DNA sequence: TGTGCCAGCAGCTTCGATGGACAGCTGGGTGGCTACACCTTC. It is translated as CASSFDGQLGGYTF.

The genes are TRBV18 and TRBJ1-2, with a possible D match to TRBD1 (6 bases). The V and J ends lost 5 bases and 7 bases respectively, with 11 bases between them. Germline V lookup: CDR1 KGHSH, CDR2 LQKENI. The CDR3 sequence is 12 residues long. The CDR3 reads CASSTGTLGYTF. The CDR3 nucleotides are TGTGCCAGCTCAACCGGGACACTTGGCTACACCTTC.

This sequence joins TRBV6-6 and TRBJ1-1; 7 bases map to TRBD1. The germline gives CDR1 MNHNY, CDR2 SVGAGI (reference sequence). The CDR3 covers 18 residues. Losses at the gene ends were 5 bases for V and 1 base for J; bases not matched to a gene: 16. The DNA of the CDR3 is TGTGCCAGCAGTCCGTATGCAGAAGCAGGGGGTCGGAACACTGAAGCTTTCTTT. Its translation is CASSPYAEAGGRNTEAFF.

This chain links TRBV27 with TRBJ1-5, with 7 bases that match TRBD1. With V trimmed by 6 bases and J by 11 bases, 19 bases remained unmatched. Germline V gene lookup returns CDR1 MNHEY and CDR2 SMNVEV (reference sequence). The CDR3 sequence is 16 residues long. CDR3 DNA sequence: TGTGCCAGCAGCCAAGCCGGACAGGTGGGTAGGTGGTCCCAGCATTTT. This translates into CASSQAGQVGRWSQHF.

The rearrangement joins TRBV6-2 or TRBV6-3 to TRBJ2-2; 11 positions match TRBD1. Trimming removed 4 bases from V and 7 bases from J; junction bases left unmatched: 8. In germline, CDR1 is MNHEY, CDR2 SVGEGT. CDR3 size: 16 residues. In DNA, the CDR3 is TGTGCCAGCAGTTTCCCGGGACAGGGGGTTTTCGGGGAGCTGTTTTTT. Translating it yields CASSFPGQGVFGELFF.

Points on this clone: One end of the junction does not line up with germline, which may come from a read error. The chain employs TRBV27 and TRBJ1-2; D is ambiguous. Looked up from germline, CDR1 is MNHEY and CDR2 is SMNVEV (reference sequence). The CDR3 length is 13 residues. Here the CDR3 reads CASSLQASSPPLF. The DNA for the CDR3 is TGTGCCAGCAGTTTACAGGCGAGCAGCCCCCCACTCTTC.

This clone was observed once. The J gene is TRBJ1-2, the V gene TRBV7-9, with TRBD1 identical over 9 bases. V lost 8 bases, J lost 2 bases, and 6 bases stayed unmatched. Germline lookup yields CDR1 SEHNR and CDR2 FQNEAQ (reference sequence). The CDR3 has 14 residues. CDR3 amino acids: CASSGQGTNYGYTF. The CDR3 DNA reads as TGTGCCAGCTCCGGACAGGGGACGAACTATGGCTACACCTTC.

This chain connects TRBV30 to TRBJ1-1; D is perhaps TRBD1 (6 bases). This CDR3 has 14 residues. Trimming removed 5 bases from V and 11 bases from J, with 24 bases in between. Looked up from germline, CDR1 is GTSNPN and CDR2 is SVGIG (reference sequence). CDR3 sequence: CAWSPQGTDLGAFF. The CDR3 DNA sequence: TGTGCCTGGTCTCCCCAGGGGACGGATTTAGGGGCTTTCTTT.

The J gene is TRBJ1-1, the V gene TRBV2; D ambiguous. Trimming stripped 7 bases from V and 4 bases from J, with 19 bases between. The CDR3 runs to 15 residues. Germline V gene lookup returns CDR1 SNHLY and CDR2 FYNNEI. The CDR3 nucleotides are TGTGCCAGCACGATTATGGGTTTGTCGGGCACTGAAGCTTTCTTT. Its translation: CASTIMGLSGTEAFF.

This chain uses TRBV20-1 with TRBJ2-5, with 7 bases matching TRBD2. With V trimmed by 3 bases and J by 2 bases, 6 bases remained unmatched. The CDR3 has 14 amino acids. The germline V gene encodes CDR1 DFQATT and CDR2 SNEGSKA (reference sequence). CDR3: CSASETSRQETQYF. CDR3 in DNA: TGCAGTGCTAGTGAGACTAGCCGGCAAGAGACCCAGTACTTC.